This TCR beta chain emerged from a study of CD39 and CD103 CD8 tumor-infiltrating T cells (dated by TCRdb to the late 2010s). At the level of the whole study: Repertoire comparisons were shown for an HPV-positive HNSCC, an HPV-negative HNSCC, an ovarian cancer and a melanoma patient. Deep sequencing of TCRbeta CDR3 was used to compare the repertoires of CD8 TIL subsets, defined by CD103 and CD39, with those of peripheral memory CD8 T cells. General conclusions and limits of the study: DP TIL clonotypes were rarely found in blood or uninvolved lymph node, whereas DN TIL clonotypes largely overlapped peripheral memory CD8 repertoires. Compared with DN and SP CD8 TILs and with blood memory CD8 T cells, DP CD8 TILs appeared more oligoclonal, with the top 30 clonotypes covering about 56-86%.

Notes on this clone: It lacks a known antigen. No base qualities exist here, and no much larger clone lies one base off it.

The CDR3 starts with the cysteine, ends with the phenylalanine, and has 14 residues. CDR3 DNA is the only sequence kept; it has 42 bases, read in frame from the first base. The germline V gene gives CDR1 as WSHSY and CDR2 as SAAADI. V loses 4 bases at its end and J loses 7 bases; junction bases beyond the gene matches: 7. For each subset, genomic DNA was extracted from around 10,000 to 100,000 sorted cells using the DNeasy Blood and Tissue Kit. TCRbeta V-J or V-D-J regions were sequenced and mapped by the immunoSEQ service, with coverage above 10x per sample. As for the original processing: Analysis was limited to productive rearrangements exported from the immunoSEQ Analyzer platform, and clonality was evaluated on the 500 most abundant clones. To quantify how much repertoires overlapped between populations, both the Morisita-Horn similarity index and the Jaccard index were used. Morisita-Horn similarity between CD8 T-cell subset TCR repertoires was measured in six or seven cancer patients. Sourced from immuneACCESS, this table was stored by TCRdb with only in-frame sequences that have V and J called. A share of the clones is absent; for the studies checked, an unresolved V gene accounts for under half, and the remainder has no known explanation. That table furnishes V, J and clone size, whereas the DNA furnished D and trimming. The sample table holds about 17,000 clones, of which 85% to 95% were seen once. The ten largest clonotypes hold roughly 4.2% of the sample.

No therapy was being received by patients at the time of sample collection, although prior treatments had ranged from chemotherapy, radiotherapy, surgery and immunotherapy to none. After thawing, cells went through T lymphocyte enrichment using a negative-selection kit, with EpCAM beads added for tumor-infiltrating lymphocytes. Memory CD8 T cells were sorted as CD8+CD4-CD45RA- cells irrespective of CCR7 expression. Peripheral blood mononuclear cells were obtained using a Ficoll-Paque PLUS gradient and were cryopreserved prior to analysis. Populations were sorted to around 99% purity on a FACSAria II, and cell pellets were frozen for TCR sequencing without culture.

The sequence is built from TRBV10-2 and TRBJ1-1, with 9 bases in between that match TRBD1. Source material: CD8+ T cells sorted from blood. The label giving this sample's cell subset or site can be read as: total memory CD8 T cells (CD45RA-CCR7+/-) from blood or uninvolved lymph node. This receptor was obtained from a human donor with head and neck squamous cell carcinoma. The CDR3 sequence is CASSARTGASEAFF. The DNA sequence is as follows: TGCGCCAGCAGTGCCCGGACAGGGGCGAGTGAAGCTTTCTTT.